This T cell receptor beta chain comes out of a study of shared clonotypes between healthy human individuals. The study, taken as a whole, reports: Generally, naive subsets came out with larger estimated richness than memory subsets. Non-shared clonotypes were found to have lower generation probabilities than the clonotypes that were shared by all four of the sorted-subset donors. Shared across four donors were approximately 5% of the naive CD4 clonotypes.

Donors were healthy HIV-negative adults without recent acute infections or vaccinations. V lost 2 bases and J 6 bases, leaving 11 bases between the germline ends. CDR3 length: 13 amino acids. CDR1 and CDR2 from the germline V gene are SGHTA and FQGNSA. The repertoire was sequenced with immunoSEQ multiplex PCR; TCRdb's copy has only in-frame clones and lacks some. Counted here are over 850,000 clones, roughly 74% occurring once; the ten biggest clones make up more than 0.45%. This clone was counted at least ten times. Its antigen is not known. In the same sample, other DNA sequences code for this CDR3. The specimen was memory CD4+ T cells from PBMCs. Documented subset: CD45RA-negative fraction. The chain is built from TRBV7-2 and TRBJ2-7; perhaps TRBD2 as D (6 bases). The source is a man between 18 and 35 years old in good health. Some clones in this sample may be carry-over from other donors' samples. The CDR3 sequence: CASSLRRGGEQYF. The CDR3 region has the DNA TGTGCCAGCAGCTTACGCCGGGGAGGCGAGCAGTACTTC.